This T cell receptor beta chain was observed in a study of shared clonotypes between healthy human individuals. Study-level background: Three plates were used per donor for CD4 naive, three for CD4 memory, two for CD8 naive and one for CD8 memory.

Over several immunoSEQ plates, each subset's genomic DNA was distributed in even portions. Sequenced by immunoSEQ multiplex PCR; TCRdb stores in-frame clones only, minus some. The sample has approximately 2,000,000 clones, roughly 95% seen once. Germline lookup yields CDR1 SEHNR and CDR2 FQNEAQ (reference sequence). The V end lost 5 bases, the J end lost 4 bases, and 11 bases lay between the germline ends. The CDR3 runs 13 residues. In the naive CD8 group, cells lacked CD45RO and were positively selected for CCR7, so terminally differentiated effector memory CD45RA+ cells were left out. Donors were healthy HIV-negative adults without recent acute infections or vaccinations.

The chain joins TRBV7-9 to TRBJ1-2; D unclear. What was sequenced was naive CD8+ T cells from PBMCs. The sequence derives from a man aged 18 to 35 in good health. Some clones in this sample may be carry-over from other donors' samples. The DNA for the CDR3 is TGTGCCAGCAGCGGGATGCCCACCTATGGCTACACCTTC. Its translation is CASSGMPTYGYTF.